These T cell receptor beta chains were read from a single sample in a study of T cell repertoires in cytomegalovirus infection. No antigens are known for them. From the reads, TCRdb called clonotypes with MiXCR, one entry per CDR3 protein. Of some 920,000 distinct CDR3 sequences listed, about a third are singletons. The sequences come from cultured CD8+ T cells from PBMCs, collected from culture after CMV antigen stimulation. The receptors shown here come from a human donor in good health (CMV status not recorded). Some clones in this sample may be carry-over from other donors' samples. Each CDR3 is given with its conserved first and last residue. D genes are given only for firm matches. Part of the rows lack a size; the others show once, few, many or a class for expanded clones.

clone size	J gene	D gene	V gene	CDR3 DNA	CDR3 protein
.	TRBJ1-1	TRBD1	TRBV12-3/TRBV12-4	TGTGCCAGCAGTTTTTTCATGTCTCAGGGGGCGCCGGACACTGAAGCTTTCTTT	CASSFFMSQGAPDTEAFF
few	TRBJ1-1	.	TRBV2	TGTGCCAGCAGTGAACAGTACGACGGGCGGACTGAAGCTTTCTTT	CASSEQYDGRTEAFF
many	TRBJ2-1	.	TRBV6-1	TGTGCCAGCAGTATATACAGGAGCCCGCCATACAATGAGCAGTTCTTC	CASSIYRSPPYNEQFF
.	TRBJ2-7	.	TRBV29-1	TGCAGCGCCTTAGGCGGGCGAGGCGGCGAGCAGTACTTC	CSALGGRGGEQYF
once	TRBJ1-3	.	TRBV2	TGTGCCAACAGGCACCCTGGAAACACCATATATTTT	CANRHPGNTIYF
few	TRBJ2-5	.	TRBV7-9	TGTGCCAGCAGCTTAGCCACAGCCGACCAAGAGACCCAGTACTTC	CASSLATADQETQYF
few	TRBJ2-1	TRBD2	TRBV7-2	TGTGCCAGCAGCTTAGGGGCCCGGAGCGGGGGGATCTACAATGAGCAGTTCTTC	CASSLGARSGGIYNEQFF
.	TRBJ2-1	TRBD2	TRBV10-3	TGTGCCATGGGGACTAGCGGGGTCGATGAGCAGTTCTTC	CAMGTSGVDEQFF
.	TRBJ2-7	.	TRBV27	TGTGCCAGCAGTCCCCTGGAGCAGGGGGAGCAGTACTTC	CASSPLEQGEQYF
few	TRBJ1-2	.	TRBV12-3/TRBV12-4	TGTGCCATCACTGAATGGGTGCACTATCCGGGACCGATCTATGGCTACACCTTC	CAITEWVHYPGPIYGYTF
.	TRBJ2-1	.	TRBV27	TGTGCCAGCGGGTCCTGGGGTGAGCAGTTCTTC	CASGSWGEQFF
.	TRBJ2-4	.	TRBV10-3	TGTGCCATCAGAGGAGTGGAGGGGGAGGCCAAAAACATTCAGTACTTC	CAIRGVEGEAKNIQYF
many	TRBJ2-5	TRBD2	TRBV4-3	TGCGCCAGCAGCCAAGATCCGAGCGGGGGGGCCGAGACCCAGTACTTC	CASSQDPSGGAETQYF
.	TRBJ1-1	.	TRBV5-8	TGTGCCAGCTGCTTGGAGTGGGCCCCGAACACTGAAGCTTTCTTT	CASCLEWAPNTEAFF
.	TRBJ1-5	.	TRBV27	TGTGCCAGCGTACAGGGCGTGAACAATCAGCCCCAGCATTTT	CASVQGVNNQPQHF
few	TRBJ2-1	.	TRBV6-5	TGTGCCAGCAGTTACCAGGGGAGCCATGAGCAGTTCTTC	CASSYQGSHEQFF
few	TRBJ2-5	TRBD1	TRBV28	TGTGCCAGCAGTTTAAGGGGGCCGAGGGGGACCCAGTACTTC	CASSLRGPRGTQYF
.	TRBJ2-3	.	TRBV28	TGTGCCAGCAGTCTTCTTAGAGATACGCAGTATTTT	CASSLLRDTQYF
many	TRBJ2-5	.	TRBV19	TGTGCCAGTAGTATAGGAACCCTCTCCCAGGGGCAAGAGACCCAGTACTTC	CASSIGTLSQGQETQYF
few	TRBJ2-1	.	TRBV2	TGTGCCAGCAGCCCCACCGAAATCAATGAGCAGTTCTTC	CASSPTEINEQFF
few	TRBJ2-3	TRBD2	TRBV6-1	TGTGCCAGCAGTGAAGCCTCTCTAGCGGGGGGGCCAGATACGCAGTATTTT	CASSEASLAGGPDTQYF
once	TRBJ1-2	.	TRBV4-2	TGTGCCAGCAGCGCAAGAAGAGGAGGTTCTAACTATGGCTACACCTTC	CASSARRGGSNYGYTF
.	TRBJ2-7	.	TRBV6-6	TGTGCCAGCAGTTACTCTGGGAACTACGAGCAGTACTTC	CASSYSGNYEQYF
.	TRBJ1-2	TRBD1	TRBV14	TGTGCCAGCAGCCAAGAAGGGACAGCCTTTTTCTATGGCTACACCTTC	CASSQEGTAFFYGYTF
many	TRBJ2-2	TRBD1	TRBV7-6	TGTGCCAGCAGCTTAGCGGAGACAGGGGGAGACACCGGGGAGCTGTTTTTT	CASSLAETGGDTGELFF
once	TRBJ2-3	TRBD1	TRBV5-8	TGTGCCAGCAGCTCAGGGGGCCTGGGAGATACGCAGTATTTT	CASSSGGLGDTQYF